The clone carrying this T cell receptor beta chain has a single count. The antigen is unknown. This CDR3 is built from 14 residues. V lost 5 bases to trimming and J lost 0 bases, with 5 bases between them. From germline, CDR1 is SGHTA and CDR2 FQGTGA. This specimen comes from a study of long-term antiretroviral therapy in people with HIV. Study-wide context: There is a gap of about a decade between the earliest samples and the later 2015 immediate-ART recommendation.

Study results and caveats: Post-treatment diversity went higher with ART but stayed below transplant donor controls.

Runs used v3.0 of the immunoSEQ assay and were done at survey level. Profiling relied on immunoSEQ multiplex PCR, and the TCRdb table lists in-frame clones only, not all of them. The sample records about 44,000 clones, 90% to 95% being singletons. The genes are TRBV7-3 and TRBJ2-6; D gene ambiguous. Material: unsorted PBMCs, obtained 3.7 years after starting antiretroviral therapy. The receptor was isolated from a woman aged 50 to 60 with HIV. The CDR3 coding sequence is TGTGCCAGCAGCCTCTACTCTGGGGCCAACGTCCTGACTTTC. It yields the protein CASSLYSGANVLTF.